A selection of T cell receptor beta chains follows, all from one sample in a study of beta chain features in type 1 diabetes. Sequencing used immunoSEQ multiplex PCR; TCRdb keeps in-frame clones, though not all of them. The table records 110,000 to 150,000 clones, 6.9% of them present only once. The specimen sequenced was central memory CD4+ T cells from blood. The receptor set was obtained from a woman aged 30 to 39 in good health. Both conserved end residues are part of each CDR3. Size values are once, few and many counts, or a class for expanded clones, and some rows have none.

v_gene	j_gene	abundance	CDR3aa
TRBV5-1	TRBJ2-5	NA	CATATGPQETQYF
TRBV11-2	TRBJ2-5	few	CASSLGTDQETQYF
TRBV18	TRBJ1-4	NA	CASSPPRDRGEKLFF
TRBV15	TRBJ2-1	many	CATSPSGRGDEQFF
TRBV28	TRBJ2-7	many	CASSLTSGYEQYF
TRBV5-4	TRBJ1-2	NA	CASSTLDRGRNYGYTF
TRBV27	TRBJ2-5	once	CAGSSGQGETQYF
TRBV6-5	TRBJ2-6	few	CASSTIASGANVLTF
TRBV5-8	TRBJ2-3	few	CASSLGGLSTDTQYF
TRBV7-6	TRBJ2-1	few	CASSSAGGVPFF
TRBV29-1	TRBJ1-1	NA	CSVTDGYEAFF
TRBV7-2	TRBJ1-2	NA	CASSLVPGSDYGYTF
TRBV7-2	TRBJ2-1	few	CASSLVSGYNEQFF
TRBV6-1	TRBJ2-1	NA	CASSEYRLAGARNNEQFF
TRBV9	TRBJ1-2	few	CASSPGNYGYTF
TRBV5-1	TRBJ2-7	many	CASSLEPFDSYEQYF
TRBV2	TRBJ1-5	NA	CASSGQSAGNQPQHF
TRBV7-9	TRBJ1-3	few	CASSLGGDGSGNTIYF